Presented here are 30 T cell receptor beta chains from one specimen sequenced in a study of blood T cell repertoires in COVID-19. The assay was immunoSEQ multiplex PCR, and TCRdb's table has in-frame clones only and misses some. The table includes about 480,000 clones, roughly 87% detected once. The sample was peripheral blood. Receptor source: a man between 18 and 35 years old with COVID-19, enrolled during active disease.

J is TRBJ2-5 and V is TRBV18, with 10 bases that match TRBD1. The end of the DNA fits TRBJ2-7 better, so the J call may be wrong. The CDR3 extends over 16 amino acids. In germline, CDR1 is KGHSH, CDR2 LQKENI. Written as DNA, the CDR3 is TGTGCCAGCTCTTCGGCCGGGACAGGGGTTACTTACGAGCAGTACTTC. This translates into CASSSAGTGVTYEQYF.

The CDR3 DNA follows: TGCGCCAGCAGCTTGGAAGGACAGGTGACAAATAATTCACCCCTCCACTTT. It specifies CASSLEGQVTNNSPLHF. The chain couples TRBV5-1 to TRBJ1-6; 7 bases fit TRBD1. The CDR3 is 17 residues long. J lost 5 bases, V lost 0 bases, and 8 bases had no gene match. Germline values: CDR1 SGHRS, CDR2 YFSETQ. Full variable domain (rest looked up from reference TRBV5-1 and TRBJ1-6): KAGVTQTPRYLIKTRGQQVTLSCSPISGHRSVSWYQQTPGQGLQFLFEYFSETQRNKGNFPGRFSGRQFSNSRSEMNVSTLELGDSALYLCASSLEGQVTNNSPLHFGNGTRLTVT.

Of note for this clone: Other DNA sequences of this sample code for an identical CDR3. The rearrangement joins TRBV18 to TRBJ2-7, with 8 positions matching TRBD2. Germline lookup yields CDR1 KGHSH and CDR2 LQKENI. CDR3 length: 14 residues. J was trimmed by 1 base and V by 6 bases; bases with no gene match: 5. In DNA, the CDR3 is TGTGCCAGCTCGCCCGCTAGCGGGTCCTACGAGCAGTACTTC. This encodes CASSPASGSYEQYF. The whole variable domain, filled in from reference TRBV18 and TRBJ2-7, reads NAGVMQNPRHLVRRRGQEARLRCSPMKGHSHVYWYRQLPEEGLKFMVYLQKENIIDESGMPKERFSAEFPKEGPSILRIQQVVRGDSAAYFCASSPASGSYEQYFGPGTRLTVT.

This clone came up a few times. This chain uses TRBV19 with TRBJ2-1; tentative D call: TRBD2 (5 bases). This CDR3 comprises 14 residues. V was pared by 4 bases and J by 12 bases, with 19 bases between. Germline CDR1 LNHDA, CDR2 SQIVND (reference sequence). The CDR3 DNA reads as TGTGCCAGTAGTACGCCCGGCCACGGGAACCCGCAGTTCTTC. Amino acids: CASSTPGHGNPQFF.

The CDR3 reads CASSPDRGQGEQYF. The CDR3 DNA sequence: TGCGCCAGCAGCCCGGACAGGGGGCAGGGCGAGCAGTACTTC. The chain has TRBV5-1 and TRBJ2-7, with 11 bases that match TRBD1. Trimming cost V 4 bases and J 6 bases; bases outside gene matches: 6. CDR1 SGHRS and CDR2 YFSETQ come from the germline V gene. The length of the CDR3 is 14 residues. The variable domain in full, completed from reference TRBV5-1 and TRBJ2-7, reads KAGVTQTPRYLIKTRGQQVTLSCSPISGHRSVSWYQQTPGQGLQFLFEYFSETQRNKGNFPGRFSGRQFSNSRSEMNVSTLELGDSALYLCASSPDRGQGEQYFGPGTRLTVT.

The DNA for the CDR3 is TGTGCCAGCAGCCAAGAGGGGAGGCAAAATTGGAACAATGAGCAGTTCTTC. This translates into CASSQEGRQNWNNEQFF. This sequence joins TRBV3-1 (or the pseudogene TRBV3-2) and TRBJ2-1, with a tentative D call TRBD2 (6 bases). The CDR3 extends over 17 amino acids. Germline V gene sequence: CDR1 LGHDT, CDR2 YNNKEL (reference sequence). V lost 0 bases and J lost 5, with 17 bases in between.

The V call is TRBV29-1, the J call TRBJ2-5; 8 nucleotides line up with TRBD2. J was trimmed by 4 bases and V by 3 bases; bases with no gene match: 10. Per the germline V gene, CDR1 is SQVTM and CDR2 is ANQGSEA. The CDR3 is 15 amino acids. CDR3 sequence: CSVEGREELSETQYF. CDR3 bases: TGCAGCGTTGAGGGGCGGGAGGAACTGTCAGAGACCCAGTACTTC.

V is TRBV12-5 and J is TRBJ1-2; the D is unclear. V shed 7 bases and J shed 13 bases, with 19 bases lying between them. The length of the CDR3 is 12 residues. CDR1 is LGHNT, CDR2 FRNRAP, per germline. Here the CDR3 reads CASARGQRGVTF. The CDR3 coding sequence is TGTGCTAGTGCCAGAGGGCAGCGTGGGGTCACCTTC.

The J gene is TRBJ2-7, the V gene TRBV6-5; possibly TRBD2 for D (6 bases). V lost 1 base and J lost 2, with 12 bases in between. CDR3 length: 15 residues. CDR1 is MNHEY and CDR2 is SVGAGI in the germline V gene. CDR3 protein: CASSYLGTQAYEQYF. CDR3 bases: TGTGCCAGCAGTTACTTGGGGACTCAGGCCTACGAGCAGTACTTC.

J is TRBJ1-2 and V is TRBV30; D might be TRBD1 (6 bases). CDR1 is GTSNPN and CDR2 is SVGIG in the germline V gene (reference sequence). The germline V and J ends were trimmed by 2 bases and 8 bases, with 15 bases remaining between them. CDR3 length: 13 amino acids. The CDR3 coding sequence is TGTGCCTGGAGTCCAATGGACAGTATAGGCTACACCTTC. The encoded protein is CAWSPMDSIGYTF.

The V call is TRBV4-1, the J call TRBJ2-1; 7 bases agree with TRBD2. The CDR3 contains 15 residues. Trimming at V came to 0 bases and at J to 16 bases, leaving 15 bases not matched to a gene. CDR1 is MGHRA, CDR2 YSYEKL, per germline. The CDR3 sequence is CASSQESGTISRSFF. DNA for the CDR3: TGCGCCAGCAGCCAAGAATCAGGGACTATATCGCGGAGTTTCTTC.

This clone was detected only a few times. This rearrangement joins TRBV25-1 to TRBJ1-1; the match to TRBD1 covers 7 bases. V was pared by 5 bases and J by 2 bases, with 2 bases of the junction left unmatched. This CDR3 region has 13 residues. CDR1 and CDR2 (germline): MGHDK, SYGVNS. DNA for the CDR3: TGTGCCAGCAGTAGGACAGGAAACACTGAAGCTTTCTTT. This codes for CASSRTGNTEAFF.

J is TRBJ2-2 and V is TRBV4-1; D possibly corresponds to TRBD1 (6 bases). The germline V gene has CDR1 MGHRA and CDR2 YSYEKL. Trimming took 4 bases from V and 8 from J, leaving 14 bases between them. The length of the CDR3 is 14 residues. CDR3: CASSRVGGSGELFF. CDR3 nucleotides: TGCGCCAGCAGCCGCGTAGGGGGTTCTGGGGAGCTGTTTTTT.

V is TRBV7-8 and J is TRBJ2-7; 8 positions agree with TRBD1. This CDR3 has 15 amino acids. CDR1 is SGHVS and CDR2 is FQNEAQ in the germline V gene. V lost 0 bases and J lost 3; bases outside the gene matches: 4. CDR3 in amino acids: CASSLAPGGRYEQYF. The CDR3 DNA reads TGTGCCAGCAGCTTAGCTCCAGGGGGCCGCTACGAGCAGTACTTC. The full variable domain, with the rest looked up from reference TRBV7-8 and TRBJ2-7, is GAGVSQSPRYKVAKRGQDVALRCDPISGHVSLFWYQQALGQGPEFLTYFQNEAQLDKSGLPSDRFFAERPEGSVSTLKIQRTQQEDSAVYLCASSLAPGGRYEQYFGPGTRLTVT.

About this clone: The same CDR3 can be traced to other DNA sequences in this sample. This chain links TRBV5-4 with TRBJ2-5; D not resolved. Germline-derived CDR1 and CDR2 are SGHNT and YYREEE (reference sequence). V was trimmed by 0 bases and J by 4 bases, leaving 7 bases between them. The CDR3 contains 13 residues. The CDR3 DNA reads as TGTGCCAGCAGCTTGGGAGGTGGAGAGACCCAGTACTTC. Amino acids: CASSLGGGETQYF.

V usage is TRBV28 and J usage is TRBJ2-1; TRBD2 matches 11 bases. The CDR3 sequence is 15 residues long. CDR1 and CDR2 from the germline V gene are MDHEN and SYDVKM. V lost 2 bases and J lost 3; bases outside the gene matches: 0. CDR3 region: CASSLGTSGYNEQFF. CDR3 in DNA: TGTGCCAGCAGTTTAGGGACTAGCGGCTACAATGAGCAGTTCTTC.

The V gene is TRBV5-5, the J gene TRBJ1-6, with TRBD1 matching over 8 bases. This CDR3 contains 15 residues. The V gene's germline CDR1 is SGHKS and CDR2 YYEKEE (reference sequence). Germline trimming cut 4 bases from V and 10 bases from J; bases unmatched to any gene: 10. The chain's CDR3 is CASSQERTGRSPLHF. The CDR3 coding sequence is TGTGCCAGCAGCCAAGAGAGGACAGGGCGGTCACCCCTCCACTTT.

The V gene is TRBV28, the J gene TRBJ2-7; 10 bases map to TRBD1. CDR3 length: 14 residues. Trimming cost V 6 bases and J 0 bases; bases outside gene matches: 2. Germline values: CDR1 MDHEN, CDR2 SYDVKM. In DNA form, the CDR3 reads TGTGCCAGCAGGCGACAGGGGGCCTCCTACGAGCAGTACTTC. Protein: CASRRQGASYEQYF.

This chain connects TRBV2 to TRBJ2-6, with D tentatively TRBD1 (6 bases). The CDR3 extends over 17 amino acids. The V gene's germline CDR1 is SNHLY and CDR2 FYNNEI. Trimming pared 6 bases from V and 1 base from J, leaving 16 bases between. The CDR3: CASSLTGDASGANVLTF. The CDR3 region has the DNA TGTGCCAGCAGCCTGACAGGAGATGCATCTGGGGCCAACGTCCTGACTTTC.

The chain uses TRBV10-2 and TRBJ2-7; TRBD2 matches at 10 bases. V trimming: 8 bases; J trimming: 2 bases; junction bases outside the gene matches: 9. This CDR3 region has 15 residues. CDR1 and CDR2 from the germline V gene are WSHSY and SAAADI. This CDR3 reads CASPSPGLAAYEQYF. CDR3 nucleotides: TGCGCCAGCCCCTCCCCCGGACTAGCGGCCTACGAGCAGTACTTC.

CDR3 DNA sequence: TGTGCCAGCAGCTTAGGTTTCGGGTCCCCACCTTCGGGGGAGCTGTTTTTT. This sequence encodes CASSLGFGSPPSGELFF. The rearrangement uses TRBV7-3 and TRBJ2-2; D call uncertain. The length of the CDR3 is 17 residues. The V end was cut by 2 bases, the J end by 8 bases, with 21 bases between. Germline V gene lookup returns CDR1 SGHTA and CDR2 FQGTGA. Looking up the rest from reference TRBV7-3 and TRBJ2-2 gives the full variable domain: GAGVSQTPSNKVTEKGKYVELRCDPISGHTALYWYRQSLGQGPEFLIYFQGTGAADDSGLPNDRFFAVRPEGSVSTLKIQRTERGDSAVYLCASSLGFGSPPSGELFFGEGSRLTVL.

This chain connects TRBV5-5 to TRBJ1-1; 9 bases agree with TRBD1. V was clipped by 4 bases and J by 3 bases; unmatched bases: 10. Germline CDR1 SGHKS, CDR2 YYEKEE (reference sequence). The CDR3 is 16 amino acids. The CDR3 DNA follows: TGTGCCAGCAGCCCAGGCGTCAGGACAGGGGACACTGAAGCTTTCTTT. Protein sequence: CASSPGVRTGDTEAFF.

The chain uses TRBV19 and TRBJ1-5; D is unclear. CDR3 length: 14 amino acids. Trimming removed 3 bases at V and 3 bases at J, with 9 bases between. Germline CDR1 LNHDA, CDR2 SQIVND (reference sequence). The CDR3 bases are TGTGCCAGTAGTATGAGGGCCGCCAATCAGCCCCAGCATTTT. Translating gives CASSMRAANQPQHF. The whole variable domain, remainder taken from reference TRBV19 and TRBJ1-5, is DGGITQSPKYLFRKEGQNVTLSCEQNLNHDAMYWYRQDPGQGLRLIYYSQIVNDFQKGDIAEGYSVSREKKESFPLTVTSAQKNPTAFYLCASSMRAANQPQHFGDGTRLSIL.

The chain recombines TRBV5-4 with TRBJ1-6; D ambiguous. Trimming removed 0 bases from V and 6 bases from J, with 7 bases in between. There are 14 residues in the CDR3. From germline, CDR1 is SGHNT and CDR2 YYREEE (reference sequence). In nucleotides, the CDR3 is TGTGCCAGCAGCTTGGGCACAGCTAATTCACCCCTCCACTTT. Amino acid sequence: CASSLGTANSPLHF. The whole variable domain, filled in from reference TRBV5-4 and TRBJ1-6, reads ETGVTQSPTHLIKTRGQQVTLRCSSQSGHNTVSWYQQALGQGPQFIFQYYREEENGRGNFPPRFSGLQFPNYSSELNVNALELDDSALYLCASSLGTANSPLHFGNGTRLTVT.

The chain couples TRBV18 to TRBJ2-3, with TRBD1 matching 10 bases. Trimming at V came to 5 bases and at J to 2 bases, leaving 4 bases not matched to a gene. The CDR3 has 15 residues. Germline-derived CDR1 and CDR2 are KGHSH and LQKENI. The DNA for the CDR3 is TGTGCCAGCTCATCGGGACAGGGGACCACAGATACGCAGTATTTT. Protein: CASSSGQGTTDTQYF.

V is TRBV28 and J is TRBJ1-2; 11 bases agree with TRBD1. The CDR3 contains 17 residues. Germline V gene lookup returns CDR1 MDHEN and CDR2 SYDVKM. V was clipped by 3 bases and J by 5 bases; unmatched bases: 11. The CDR3 spells CASSFPGTGGPLYGYTF. The CDR3 DNA reads as TGTGCCAGCAGTTTCCCCGGGACAGGGGGGCCCCTTTATGGCTACACCTTC.

This chain joins TRBV6-5 and TRBJ2-1; 9 positions agree with TRBD2. CDR3 length: 15 amino acids. Germline V gene lookup returns CDR1 MNHEY and CDR2 SVGAGI. J lost 10 bases, V lost 5 bases, and 12 bases had no gene match. Here the CDR3 DNA reads TGTGCCAGCAGTCGCTGGGCTAGCGGGGAGGGAGAGCAGTTCTTC. It translates to CASSRWASGEGEQFF.

The rearrangement joins TRBV6-4 to TRBJ2-1; tentative D call: TRBD1 (6 bases). V shed 3 bases and J shed 0 bases, with 9 bases lying between them. Germline V gene lookup returns CDR1 MRHNA and CDR2 SNTAGT. The CDR3 consists of 15 residues. The CDR3 sequence: CASSELGGSYNEQFF. The CDR3 DNA follows: TGTGCCAGCAGTGAACTAGGGGGCTCCTACAATGAGCAGTTCTTC.

V is TRBV18 and J is TRBJ2-1, with 8 bases that match TRBD2. The germline CDR1 and CDR2 sequences are KGHSH and LQKENI. Trimming took 4 bases from V and 0 from J; bases not matched to a gene: 2. The length of the CDR3 is 15 residues. Written as DNA, the CDR3 is TGTGCCAGCTCACGAAGCGGGAGCTCCTACAATGAGCAGTTCTTC. The encoded protein is CASSRSGSSYNEQFF.

The chain carries TRBV15 and TRBJ1-3, with 8 positions matching TRBD1. Germline V gives CDR1 LNHNV, CDR2 YYDKDF (reference sequence). V trimming: 5 bases; J trimming: 1 base; junction bases outside the gene matches: 4. The CDR3 covers 15 residues. CDR3 bases: TGTGCCACCAGCGGAAACAGGGGGTCTGGAAACACCATATATTTT. Its translation: CATSGNRGSGNTIYF.